This T cell receptor (beta chain) was sequenced for a study of cytomegalovirus exposure and HLA in healthy donors. General study results and limits: Clonal expansion, a later analysis showed, was greater in HLA-associated TCR beta chains than in equally common others. Across all donors, roughly uniform sequencing depth was an assumption of the presence/absence analyses. The study labeled 164 TCR beta chains cytomegalovirus-associated. Solely CMV serostatus was available to characterize immune exposure.

The V segment lost 0 bases and the J segment 1 base; nucleotides outside the gene matches: 0. CDR1 and CDR2 from the germline V gene are SGDLS and YYNGEE. This CDR3 has 14 amino acids. Researchers ran the PCR with 60 Vbeta and 13 Jbeta primers. Only in-frame clones appear in the TCRdb table, and some are missing; sequencing was by immunoSEQ multiplex PCR. The sample shows about 200,000 clones, approximately 70% of them seen only once. Details on this clone: Its matching antigen is unknown.

The sequenced material came from PBMCs. This chain connects TRBV9 to TRBJ1-2, with 7 positions matching TRBD1. The receptor was derived from a middle-aged man in good health and CMV-seropositive. CDR3: CASSVDRGNYGYTF. CDR3 nucleotides: TGTGCCAGCAGCGTAGACAGGGGTAACTATGGCTACACCTTC.